One and the same sample provided the 31 T cell receptor beta chains below, sequenced in a study of read filtering for tumor transcriptome and immune sequencing. The library was built from around 400 ng RNA with molecular barcoded adaptors for alpha/delta and beta/gamma chains. TCRdb passed the reads through MiXCR, listing each CDR3 protein once. The table shows 37,000 or so distinct CDR3 sequences, with about 13% occurring only once. Sequenced: a population of CD138-negative cells sorted from bone marrow. The receptor source for this set is a donor at least 40 years old with multiple myeloma.

This clonotype occurred many times. The chain links TRBV28 to TRBJ1-1; 7 bases are a match to TRBD1. The CDR3 is made up of 14 amino acids. Germline loops: CDR1 MDHEN, CDR2 SYDVKM. CDR3 residues: CVSAPGTEGTEAFF. The CDR3 DNA reads as TGTGTCTCAGCCCCCGGGACAGAGGGCACTGAAGCTTTCTTT.

A remark on this clonotype: A read error may produce the germline difference seen at one junction end. The chain combines TRBV7-8 with TRBJ2-7; 9 nucleotides align to TRBD2. Germline V CDR1 and CDR2: SGHVS, FQNEAQ. The CDR3 has 15 residues. CDR3 sequence: CASSLGAGGPYEQHF. DNA of the CDR3: TGTGCCAGCAGCTTAGGGGCGGGGGGGCCCTACGAGCAGCACTTC. The full variable domain, rest sourced from reference TRBV7-8 and TRBJ2-7, is GAGVSQSPRYKVAKRGQDVALRCDPISGHVSLFWYQQALGQGPEFLTYFQNEAQLDKSGLPSDRFFAERPEGSVSTLKIQRTQQEDSAVYLCASSLGAGGPYEQHFGPGTRLTVT.

Only a few counts were recorded for this clonotype. The chain joins TRBV7-2 to TRBJ1-3, with unresolved D. The CDR3 has 17 amino acids. Germline loops: CDR1 SGHTA, CDR2 FQGNSA. V was pared by 0 bases and J by 0 bases, with 12 bases between. The CDR3 DNA reads as TGTGCCAGCAGCTTAGCTTTCCCAGGTCGCTCTGGAAACACCATATATTTT. This gives the protein CASSLAFPGRSGNTIYF.

Many counts were recorded for this clonotype. The rearrangement links TRBV29-1 to TRBJ2-3; 8 positions agree with TRBD1. This CDR3 contains 13 residues. The germline gives CDR1 SQVTM, CDR2 ANQGSEA. Trimming removed 4 bases from V and 3 bases from J; junction bases left unmatched: 3. CDR3 nucleotides: TGCAGCGTTGGACAGGGGAGTACAGATACGCAGTATTTT. This translates into CSVGQGSTDTQYF.

This clonotype was observed a few times. This may arise from a read error, as a much more abundant clone is one base away. The CDR3 carries no conserved terminal phenylalanine or tryptophan, so it likely arises from a read error. The rearrangement links TRBV7-2 to TRBJ2-7; unclear D gene. Germline assignment: CDR1 SGHTA and CDR2 FQGNSA. The CDR3 runs to 12 residues. The ends were cut back, 5 bases at V and 5 bases at J, with 10 bases in the middle. The CDR3 DNA reads as TGTGCCAGCAGCCTTTTGGGAAACGAGCAGTACCTC. It encodes CASSLLGNEQYL.

This clonotype was observed at least ten times. The rearrangement links TRBV20-1 to TRBJ1-5; 8 bases line up with TRBD1. The CDR3 runs 13 residues. The junction had 3 bases not matched to a gene; V was cut back by 5 bases and J by 3 bases. Germline values: CDR1 DFQATT, CDR2 SNEGSKA (reference sequence). In DNA form, the CDR3 reads TGCAGTGCTTCGGGACAGGTCAATCAGCCCCAGCATTTT. Amino acids: CSASGQVNQPQHF.

This clonotype was seen ten or more times. The rearrangement joins TRBV20-1 to TRBJ1-4; possibly TRBD1 for D (5 bases). The V end was cut by 0 bases, the J end by 8 bases, with 13 bases between. Germline V gene sequence: CDR1 DFQATT, CDR2 SNEGSKA (reference sequence). The CDR3 length is 14 residues. The CDR3 DNA follows: TGCAGTGCTAGAGAGGCCGGGGCCGCAGAAAAACTGTTTTTT. Its translation is CSAREAGAAEKLFF.

The chain couples TRBV3-1 to TRBJ2-2, with 7 bases identical to TRBD2. This CDR3 comprises 14 residues. The germline CDR1 and CDR2 sequences are LGHDT and YNNKEL (reference sequence). The junction had 10 bases not matched to a gene; V was cut back by 11 bases and J by 4 bases. CDR3 bases: TGTGCCGGCGGAATTGCTAGCGGCACCGGGGAGCTGTTTTTT. Protein: CAGGIASGTGELFF.

The chain employs TRBV7-6 and TRBJ1-1, with D possibly matching TRBD1 (5 bases). The CDR3 contains 12 residues. Trimming took off 5 bases at V and 5 bases at J, with 9 bases between the two ends. CDR1 is SGHVS, CDR2 FNYEAQ, per germline. The CDR3, as DNA: TGTGCCAGCAGCACAGGTCGAACTGAAGCTTTCTTT. This sequence encodes CASSTGRTEAFF.

At least ten counts were recorded for this clonotype. The chain links TRBV29-1 to TRBJ2-7, with 10 positions matching TRBD2. The CDR3 has 14 amino acids. Trimming took 6 bases from V and 0 from J; bases not matched to a gene: 5. CDR1 is SQVTM and CDR2 is ANQGSEA in the germline V gene. The CDR3 sequence is CSVGSGGSSYEQYF. CDR3 bases: TGCAGCGTGGGTAGCGGGGGGAGCTCCTACGAGCAGTACTTC.

This clonotype was seen only a few times. A much larger clone is a single base away; this may be a read error. The rearrangement uses TRBV5-1 and TRBJ2-3, with D unclear. CDR3 length: 14 residues. V lost 5 bases and J lost 5, with 15 bases in between. Germline V gene data show CDR1 as SGHRS and CDR2 as YFSETQ. CDR3: CASSGERWIDTQYF. CDR3 sequence (DNA): TGCGCCAGCAGTGGCGAGAGGTGGATAGATACGCAGTATTTT.

This clonotype was picked up many times. The V gene is TRBV5-1, the J gene TRBJ1-4; D is undetermined. The germline V gene has CDR1 SGHRS and CDR2 YFSETQ. The V end was cut by 0 bases, the J end by 8 bases, with 8 bases between. CDR3 length: 13 residues. In DNA, the CDR3 is TGCGCCAGCAGCTTGGTTCTCGGAGAAAAACTGTTTTTT. The encoded protein is CASSLVLGEKLFF.

Ten or more counts support this clonotype. The gene calls are TRBV20-1 and TRBJ2-1; 10 nucleotides align to TRBD2. CDR3 length: 13 residues. V shed 6 bases, J shed 4 bases, and the junction held 3 bases outside the gene matches. CDR1 and CDR2 (germline): DFQATT, SNEGSKA (reference sequence). CDR3 sequence reads: CSAWTSGYNEQFF. In DNA, the CDR3 is TGCAGTGCCTGGACTAGCGGATACAATGAGCAGTTCTTC.

This clonotype was counted ten times or more. The chain couples TRBV5-1 to TRBJ1-1; 9 bases line up with TRBD1. This CDR3 contains 15 residues. Per the germline V gene, CDR1 is SGHRS and CDR2 is YFSETQ. The V and J ends lost 4 bases and 4 bases, in that order; junction bases with no gene match: 8. The CDR3 protein is CASSRQGDGTTEAFF. The CDR3 coding sequence is TGCGCCAGCAGCAGACAGGGGGACGGTACCACTGAAGCTTTCTTT.

Concerning this clonotype itself: The junction departs from the called germline gene at one end, perhaps through a read error. This rearrangement joins TRBV6-5 to TRBJ1-1; D might be TRBD1 (5 bases). The CDR3 has 15 residues. Looked up from germline, CDR1 is MNHEY and CDR2 is SVGAGI. The CDR3 DNA reads TGTGCCAGCAGTTACTCGACCGGGACGGCTAGGGAAGCTACCTTT. Translation gives CASSYSTGTAREATF.

This clonotype was counted a few times. The rearrangement links TRBV29-1 to TRBJ1-1; D gene ambiguous. V shed 2 bases and J shed 3 bases, with 10 bases lying between them. This CDR3 comprises 13 residues. The germline V gene encodes CDR1 SQVTM and CDR2 ANQGSEA. The CDR3 region is CSVEIGMDTEAFF. The CDR3, as DNA: TGCAGCGTTGAAATAGGGATGGACACTGAAGCTTTCTTT.

This clonotype was detected ten times or more. The chain recombines TRBV7-2 with TRBJ2-1; TRBD1 is a possible D gene (5 bases). Germline V gives CDR1 SGHTA, CDR2 FQGNSA. The CDR3 is 14 amino acids. Trimming pared 1 base from V and 7 bases from J, leaving 11 bases between. CDR3 bases: TGTGCCAGCAGCTTAGAGCAGGGAATGAATGAGCAGTTCTTC. Its translation: CASSLEQGMNEQFF.

This clonotype appeared many times. The V and J genes are TRBV30 and TRBJ1-2; D not certain. The CDR3 totals 13 residues. Trimming took 0 bases from V and 4 from J, leaving 9 bases between them. CDR1 and CDR2 (germline): GTSNPN, SVGIG (reference sequence). The DNA of the CDR3 is TGTGCCTGGAGTGTATCGCGTTCCTATGGCTACACCTTC. Protein sequence: CAWSVSRSYGYTF.

The rearrangement links TRBV25-1 to TRBJ2-5; 8 nucleotides line up with TRBD2. CDR1 is MGHDK and CDR2 is SYGVNS in the germline V gene. The CDR3 contains 17 residues. The trim removed 3 bases at V and 8 bases at J, leaving 17 bases unmatched. CDR3 sequence (DNA): TGTGCCAGCAGTGAGGGACTATCGGGAGGGACCCACCGCACCCAGTACTTC. Residues: CASSEGLSGGTHRTQYF. Based on the CDR3 plus reference TRBV25-1 and TRBJ2-5, the full variable domain is EADIYQTPRYLVIGTGKKITLECSQTMGHDKMYWYQQDPGMELHLIHYSYGVNSTEKGDLSSESTVSRIRTEHFPLTLESARPSHTSQYLCASSEGLSGGTHRTQYFGPGTRLLVL.

At least ten counts were recorded for this clonotype. The J gene is TRBJ2-1, the V gene TRBV7-9; 7 bases are a match to TRBD1. This CDR3 region has 16 residues. Looked up from germline, CDR1 is SEHNR and CDR2 is FQNEAQ (reference sequence). With V trimmed by 5 bases and J by 2 bases, 9 bases remained unmatched. CDR3 amino acids: CASSKRTGVTYNEQFF. CDR3 DNA: TGTGCCAGCAGCAAAAGGACAGGTGTTACCTACAATGAGCAGTTCTTC.

There are many counts of this clonotype. The J gene is TRBJ2-2, the V gene TRBV21-1. TRBV21-1 has pseudogene status. This CDR3 has 15 residues. CDR3: CASTWLRGNTGELFF. CDR3 sequence (DNA): TGTGCCAGCACTTGGTTACGGGGGAACACCGGGGAGCTGTTTTTT.

At least ten counts were recorded for this clonotype. The V gene is TRBV4-3, the J gene TRBJ1-1; TRBD1 aligns across 11 bases. This CDR3 contains 15 residues. Germline values: CDR1 LGHNA, CDR2 YSLEER. The trim removed 0 bases at V and 11 bases at J, leaving 8 bases unmatched. CDR3: CASSQDSRDRGVAFF. The DNA for the CDR3 is TGCGCCAGCAGCCAAGACTCCCGGGACAGGGGGGTCGCTTTCTTT.

The chain recombines TRBV6-1 with TRBJ2-3; the D is unclear. Germline V gene data show CDR1 as MNHNS and CDR2 as SASEGT. The CDR3 length is 15 residues. Here the CDR3 reads CAGSEEVGSWDTQYF. CDR3 in DNA: TGTGCAGGCAGTGAAGAGGTTGGAAGTTGGGATACGCAGTATTTT.

Of note for this clonotype: A read error may be the cause here, since a much bigger clone is one base away. The V gene is TRBV11-2, the J gene TRBJ2-2; 10 bases are shared with TRBD1. V lost 8 bases, J lost 4 bases, and 10 bases stayed unmatched. Germline values: CDR1 SGHAT, CDR2 FQNNGV. There are 16 residues in the CDR3. This CDR3 is CASGKGQGVSTGELFF. The CDR3 coding sequence is TGTGCCAGCGGCAAAGGACAGGGGGTCAGCACCGGGGAGCTGTTTTTT.

This clonotype was counted many times. The chain joins TRBV29-1 to TRBJ2-7; D is unresolved. The V end lost 0 bases, the J end lost 2 bases, and 8 bases lay between the germline ends. The CDR3 loop spans 13 amino acids. Germline values: CDR1 SQVTM, CDR2 ANQGSEA. CDR3 bases: TGCAGCGTTGAAGATCCCGGAACCTACGAGCAGTACTTC. It yields the protein CSVEDPGTYEQYF.

This clonotype was observed at least ten times. The chain employs TRBV20-1 and TRBJ2-2, with 11 bases aligning to TRBD2. The CDR3 has 17 amino acids. V dropped 5 bases and J dropped 6; count of bases not matched to a gene: 14. Germline V gene data show CDR1 as DFQATT and CDR2 as SNEGSKA (reference sequence). CDR3 protein: CSAEDRTSGSFPGELFF. CDR3 DNA sequence: TGCAGTGCTGAAGACCGAACTAGCGGGAGTTTCCCCGGGGAGCTGTTTTTT.

The sample holds many counts of this clonotype. For the CDR3, the DNA is TGTGCCAGCAGCGCGGATTCCTATAATTCACCCCTCCACTTT. Its translation is CASSADSYNSPLHF. The rearrangement links TRBV7-9 to TRBJ1-6, with unresolved D. The CDR3 length is 14 residues. CDR1 SEHNR and CDR2 FQNEAQ come from the germline V gene (reference sequence). Trimming left V 5 bases short and J 1 base short, with 6 bases between.

There are a few counts of this clonotype. The rearrangement links TRBV29-1 to TRBJ2-6, with D perhaps TRBD2 (6 bases). Deletions cut 4 bases from V and 2 bases from J, with 15 bases between. Germline V gene data show CDR1 as SQVTM and CDR2 as ANQGSEA. The CDR3 extends over 16 amino acids. CDR3 protein: CSVVGGAVAGANVLTF. The CDR3 region has the DNA TGCAGCGTTGTTGGAGGGGCTGTGGCTGGGGCCAACGTCCTGACTTTC.

This clonotype has at least ten counts. The CDR3 region has the DNA TGTGCCAGCAGTTACTCGAGGATCGGCCACTACAATGAGCAGTTCTTC. Its protein product is CASSYSRIGHYNEQFF. The chain joins TRBV6-5 to TRBJ2-1; unclear D gene. Between the trimmed V and J ends, which lost 0 bases and 3 bases, there was a span of 12 bases. The V gene's germline CDR1 is MNHEY and CDR2 SVGAGI. The CDR3 runs to 16 residues.

This clonotype was counted ten times or more. This chain uses TRBV20-1 with TRBJ1-5, with 7 bases identical to TRBD1. With 3 bases clipped from V and 0 bases from J, the junction kept 8 bases outside the gene matches. Germline-derived CDR1 and CDR2 are DFQATT and SNEGSKA (reference sequence). The CDR3 is 16 amino acids. The CDR3 nucleotides read TGCAGTGCTAGGGACAGGCAGCACAATAGCAATCAGCCCCAGCATTTT. Translation: CSARDRQHNSNQPQHF.

Turning to this clonotype: Given a much more abundant clone one base away, this may be a read error. The chain employs TRBV5-1 and TRBJ2-2; possible D gene TRBD1, 7 bases. CDR3 length: 18 residues. CDR1 is SGHRS, CDR2 YFSETQ, per germline. CDR3 amino acids: CASGLLGGRGPNTGELFF. The CDR3 DNA sequence: TGCGCCAGCGGCTTGCTGGGGGGAAGGGGGCCGAACACCGGGGAGCTGTTTTTT.